The 22 T cell receptor beta chains below come from one sample, sequenced in a study of TIL therapy for anti-PD-1-resistant metastatic lung cancer. The libraries were made with immunoSEQ v3. The table came from immunoSEQ multiplex PCR; TCRdb's copy has only in-frame clones and leaves some out. The sample lists about 2,000 clones; roughly 80% were seen once. Specified time point: pre-treatment sample, taken before nivolumab and TIL therapy. Most excised metastases sampled were pleural nodules or supraclavicular lymph nodes. The sequencing here drew on tumor tissue, taken at baseline. The source is a person between 25 and 79 years old with non-small cell lung cancer.

V and J are TRBV20-1 and TRBJ1-1; D unresolved. Germline-derived CDR1 and CDR2 are DFQATT and SNEGSKA (reference sequence). The CDR3 consists of 11 residues. CDR3 coding DNA: TGCAGCGCGGACTCGAACACTGAAGCTTTCTTT. Amino acid sequence: CSADSNTEAFF.

This chain uses TRBV7-2 with TRBJ1-5, with D uncertain. The germline V and J ends were trimmed by 5 bases and 7 bases, with 12 bases remaining between them. The CDR3 covers 13 residues. Germline-derived CDR1 and CDR2 are SGHTA and FQGNSA. The CDR3 is CASSIINRQPQHF. In DNA, the CDR3 is TGTGCCAGCAGCATAATAAACCGCCAGCCCCAGCATTTT.

The genes are TRBV4-2 and TRBJ1-2; 11 bases align to TRBD1. Germline assignment: CDR1 LGHNA and CDR2 YNFKEQ. This CDR3 has 16 residues. V lost 1 base, J lost 7 bases, and 8 bases stayed unmatched. CDR3 sequence reads: CASSQAGTGGSGGYTF. DNA for the CDR3: TGTGCCAGCAGCCAAGCCGGGACAGGGGGTTCGGGTGGCTACACCTTC.

The chain joins TRBV9 to TRBJ1-2, with D perhaps matching TRBD1 (5 bases). The germline gives CDR1 SGDLS, CDR2 YYNGEE. V gave up 3 bases and J gave up 8 bases, with 20 bases separating them. The CDR3 runs 15 residues. The CDR3 region has the DNA TGTGCCAGCAGCGCCACGTACTCCTCAGGGCGCGGCTACACCTTC. This gives the protein CASSATYSSGRGYTF.

The chain links TRBV7-9 to TRBJ2-2; D ambiguous. V was cut by 4 bases and J by 4 bases, with 4 bases left in between. CDR1 and CDR2 from the germline V gene are SEHNR and FQNEAQ (reference sequence). The CDR3 is 12 residues long. The DNA for the CDR3 is TGTGCCAGCAGCTATAGCACCGGGGAGCTGTTTTTT. It specifies CASSYSTGELFF.

V is TRBV2 and J is TRBJ1-1; 9 nucleotides line up with TRBD1. The length of the CDR3 is 16 residues. J was trimmed by 2 bases and V by 4 bases; bases with no gene match: 8. CDR1 SNHLY and CDR2 FYNNEI come from the germline V gene. CDR3 sequence reads: CASSGTGARVNTEAFF. The CDR3 DNA sequence: TGTGCCAGCAGTGGGACAGGGGCAAGAGTAAACACTGAAGCTTTCTTT. The variable domain in full, completed from reference TRBV2 and TRBJ1-1, reads EPEVTQTPSHQVTQMGQEVILRCVPISNHLYFYWYRQILGQKVEFLVSFYNNEISEKSEIFDDQFSVERPDGSNFTLKIRSTKLEDSAMYFCASSGTGARVNTEAFFGQGTRLTVV.

The V and J genes are TRBV19 and TRBJ1-1, with 7 bases fitting TRBD1. CDR1 and CDR2 (germline): LNHDA, SQIVND (reference sequence). V was pared by 4 bases and J by 1 base, with 6 bases of the junction left unmatched. This CDR3 has 15 residues. The CDR3 loop reads CASSSYGTANTEAFF. CDR3 nucleotide sequence: TGTGCCAGTAGTAGTTACGGGACAGCGAACACTGAAGCTTTCTTT.

The chain couples TRBV30 to TRBJ1-2; D not resolved. Germline V gene data show CDR1 as GTSNPN and CDR2 as SVGIG (reference sequence). V shed 8 bases and J shed 4 bases, with 17 bases lying between them. There are 13 residues in the CDR3. For the CDR3, the DNA is TGTGCCCAAACCGGGGAGAGCGGCTATGGCTACACCTTC. It translates to CAQTGESGYGYTF.

This chain joins TRBV19 and TRBJ2-7, with D tentatively TRBD2 (6 bases). Trimming pared 7 bases from V and 3 bases from J, leaving 16 bases between. CDR1 and CDR2 from the germline V gene are LNHDA and SQIVND (reference sequence). The CDR3 covers 14 residues. The CDR3 sequence: CASMERVTDYEQYF. The CDR3 DNA sequence: TGTGCCAGTATGGAGCGGGTAACGGACTACGAGCAGTACTTC.

The V gene is TRBV30, the J gene TRBJ2-3; D call uncertain. Trimming removed 5 bases from V and 6 bases from J, with 9 bases in between. Germline CDR1 and CDR2: GTSNPN and SVGIG (reference sequence). The CDR3 consists of 11 residues. CDR3: CAWGVRDTQYF. CDR3 bases: TGTGCCTGGGGGGTGAGGGATACGCAGTATTTT. Together with reference TRBV30 and TRBJ2-3, the CDR3 gives the full variable domain: SQTIHQWPATLVQPVGSPLSLECTVEGTSNPNLYWYRQAAGRGLQLLFYSVGIGQISSEVPQNLSASRPQDRQFILSSKKLLLSDSGFYLCAWGVRDTQYFGPGTRLTVL.

The chain is built from TRBV15 and TRBJ2-1; D is possibly TRBD2 (6 bases). CDR1 LNHNV and CDR2 YYDKDF come from the germline V gene (reference sequence). This CDR3 contains 16 residues. The ends were cut back, 0 bases at V and 7 bases at J, with 16 bases in the middle. The CDR3 DNA follows: TGTGCCACCAGCAGAGATGGAGGGGAATCGGTGAATGAGCAGTTCTTC. This translates into CATSRDGGESVNEQFF.

This chain links TRBV6-4 with TRBJ2-5; TRBD1 aligns across 9 bases. The CDR3 length is 18 residues. Germline lookup yields CDR1 MRHNA and CDR2 SNTAGT. V gave up 0 bases and J gave up 5 bases; unmatched junction bases: 13. CDR3: CASSDSSLRTGERETQYF. DNA of the CDR3: TGTGCCAGCAGTGACTCGAGCCTAAGGACAGGGGAGAGGGAGACCCAGTACTTC.

This clone has just one count. The J gene is TRBJ2-7, the V gene TRBV11-2; D not resolved. This CDR3 has 12 residues. Germline CDR1 is SGHAT and CDR2 is FQNNGV. Trimming took off 5 bases at V and 5 bases at J, with 10 bases between the two ends. The CDR3 reads CASSPTAHEQYF. In DNA form, the CDR3 reads TGTGCCAGCAGCCCCACCGCCCACGAGCAGTACTTC.

The chain joins TRBV4-1 to TRBJ1-5, with 10 bases matching TRBD1. The CDR3 is 14 residues long. CDR1 and CDR2 (germline): MGHRA, YSYEKL. V shed 4 bases and J 7 bases; nucleotides not matched to a gene: 4. This chain's CDR3 is CASSRGTGVQPQHF. CDR3 sequence (DNA): TGCGCCAGCAGCCGCGGGACAGGGGTACAGCCCCAGCATTTT.

The J gene is TRBJ2-5, the V gene TRBV7-9; D could derive from TRBD1 or TRBD2 (5 bases each). The CDR3 has 16 amino acids. V lost 5 bases to trimming and J lost 2 bases, with 18 bases between them. Looked up from germline, CDR1 is SEHNR and CDR2 is FQNEAQ (reference sequence). CDR3 bases: TGTGCCAGCAGCCCTGGGACCACCACCTTACAAGAGACCCAGTACTTC. This encodes CASSPGTTTLQETQYF.

The V call is TRBV7-2, the J call TRBJ2-1, with D possibly matching TRBD2 (5 bases). CDR3 length: 13 amino acids. V was pared by 5 bases and J by 3 bases, with 8 bases between. CDR1 is SGHTA and CDR2 is FQGNSA in the germline V gene. The CDR3 DNA is TGTGCCAGCAGCCCTACTAGCTACAATGAGCAGTTCTTC. Protein: CASSPTSYNEQFF.

V and J are TRBV7-6 and TRBJ1-4, with TRBD1 as a possible D gene (5 bases). The germline gives CDR1 SGHVS, CDR2 FNYEAQ. The CDR3 spans 19 residues. The V gene lost 3 bases and the J gene lost 0 bases, with 20 bases spanning the gap. The DNA for the CDR3 is TGTGCCAGCAGCTTCCTCGACAGCCAGTTTACTGCAACTAATGAAAAACTGTTTTTT. Translating gives CASSFLDSQFTATNEKLFF.

The rearrangement uses TRBV6-5 and TRBJ2-1; tentatively, D is TRBD2 (6 bases). Germline V gene data show CDR1 as MNHEY and CDR2 as SVGAGI. CDR3 length equals 15 residues. The germline V and J ends were trimmed by 2 bases and 5 bases, with 13 bases remaining between them. CDR3 amino acids: CASSYGGLQNNEQFF. For the CDR3, the DNA is TGTGCCAGCAGTTACGGGGGACTCCAAAACAATGAGCAGTTCTTC.

V gene TRBV7-2 combines with J gene TRBJ2-1; D is possibly TRBD2 (7 bases). This CDR3 region has 16 residues. From germline, CDR1 is SGHTA and CDR2 FQGNSA. Trimming took 1 base from V and 0 from J, leaving 10 bases between them. In DNA, the CDR3 is TGTGCCAGCAGCTTAGATGCGGGGGCCTCCTACAATGAGCAGTTCTTC. Protein sequence: CASSLDAGASYNEQFF.

This chain joins TRBV5-1 and TRBJ1-2; perhaps TRBD1 as D (5 bases). The CDR3 totals 13 residues. Germline V gene sequence: CDR1 SGHRS, CDR2 YFSETQ. Trimming cost V 2 bases and J 3 bases, with 8 bases left between them. The CDR3 DNA is TGCGCCAGCAGCTTCGACAGCGACTATGGCTACACCTTC. This sequence encodes CASSFDSDYGYTF.

The V call is TRBV30, the J call TRBJ1-5; D is unclear. The CDR3 extends over 13 amino acids. V lost 1 base and J lost 5, with 9 bases in between. The germline CDR1 and CDR2 sequences are GTSNPN and SVGIG (reference sequence). CDR3 DNA: TGTGCCTGGAGTGAAGGTATAGATCAGCCCCAGCATTTT. This sequence encodes CAWSEGIDQPQHF.

This clone was seen only once. V gene TRBV5-5 combines with J gene TRBJ1-2; tentatively, D is TRBD1 (6 bases). The CDR3 has 13 residues. Germline V lookup: CDR1 SGHKS, CDR2 YYEKEE (reference sequence). The V gene lost 2 bases and the J gene lost 8 bases, with 13 bases spanning the gap. CDR3 sequence (DNA): TGTGCCAGCAGCTTTAATGAGGGGGTCGGCTACACCTTC. Protein: CASSFNEGVGYTF.